This T cell receptor beta chain was found in a study of Tregs in tolerant kidney transplant recipients. Profiled with immunoSEQ multiplex PCR; TCRdb holds only in-frame clones, not every one. The sample holds tens of thousands of clones; 93% are singletons and the top ten take approximately 0.48%. Germline V gives CDR1 SGHTA, CDR2 FQGTGA. Between the trimmed V and J ends, which lost 5 bases and 7 bases, there was a span of 10 bases. The CDR3 has 12 residues. Unstimulated regulatory T cells (CD4+CD25+CD127-), CD4+CD25- non-regulatory cells, CD4 and CD8 cells were FACS-sorted from thawed PBMCs. The clonotype comes from a human donor who received a combined kidney and bone marrow transplant. The sequencing used CD4+ T cells from blood, collected before the transplant. V usage is TRBV7-3 and J usage is TRBJ2-3; TRBD2 might be the D (6 bases). CDR3 amino acids: CASSRDSHTQYF. The CDR3 nucleotides are TGTGCCAGCAGCCGGGACTCCCATACGCAGTATTTT.